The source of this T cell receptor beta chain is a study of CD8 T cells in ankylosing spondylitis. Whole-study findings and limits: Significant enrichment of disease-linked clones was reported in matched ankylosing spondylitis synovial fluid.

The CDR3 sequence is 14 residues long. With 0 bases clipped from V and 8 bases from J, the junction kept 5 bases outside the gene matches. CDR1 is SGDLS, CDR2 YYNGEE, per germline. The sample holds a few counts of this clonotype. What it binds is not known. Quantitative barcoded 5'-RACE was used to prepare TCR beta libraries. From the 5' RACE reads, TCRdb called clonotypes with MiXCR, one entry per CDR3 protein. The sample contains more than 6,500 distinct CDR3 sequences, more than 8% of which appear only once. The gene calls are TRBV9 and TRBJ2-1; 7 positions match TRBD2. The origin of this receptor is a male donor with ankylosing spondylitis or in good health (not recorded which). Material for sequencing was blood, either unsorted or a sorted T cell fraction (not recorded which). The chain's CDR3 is CASSVARGRDEQFF. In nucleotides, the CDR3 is TGTGCCAGCAGCGTAGCCCGTGGGAGGGATGAGCAGTTCTTC. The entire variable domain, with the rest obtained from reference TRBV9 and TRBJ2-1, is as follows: DSGVTQTPKHLITATGQRVTLRCSPRSGDLSVYWYQQSLDQGLQFLIQYYNGEERAKGNILERFSAQQFPDLHSELNLSSLELGDSALYFCASSVARGRDEQFFGPGTRLTVL.